This record covers a single T cell receptor (beta chain). Its specificity is not known. Compared with germline, one end of the junction differs, possibly owing to a read error. RNA transcripts provided the template for amplifying TCR beta CDR3 regions. First-round RT-PCR relied on HTBI primers, and a second-round multiplex PCR came next. TCRdb independently ran MiXCR on the multiplex PCR reads; one entry per CDR3 protein. The table has about 550,000 distinct CDR3 sequences, under 40% seen once; the top ten hold roughly 4%. The sample originates from a study of Graves' ophthalmopathy and Graves' hyperthyroidism. Study-wide context: No progression to ophthalmopathy over 18 months defined stable hyperthyroidism.

Hyperthyroidism patients, aged 18 to 65, were newly diagnosed, under 2 months' duration. Orbital computed tomography and thyroid ultrasound, along with TRAb, serum thyroxine and clinical symptoms, underpinned diagnosis. General study points: The model's prediction of ophthalmopathy progression had approximately 68% sensitivity and 72% to 85% specificity.

The CDR3 sequence is 12 residues long. Germline V gives CDR1 WSHSY, CDR2 SAAADI. This TCR was sampled from an adult man with Graves' hyperthyroidism. This chain joins TRBV10-2 and TRBJ1-1; D not certain. Sequencing was performed on peripheral blood or thyroid tissue (not recorded which). CDR3 sequence (DNA): TGCACCAGCAGTGAATCTATCTCTGAAGCTTTCTTT. It is translated as CTSSESISEAFF.